The rows below give T cell receptor beta chains drawn from one sample of a study of response to subunit inactivated influenza vaccine. One entry per CDR3 protein results from TCRdb running MiXCR on the RT-PCR reads. The sample lists roughly 710,000 distinct CDR3 sequences, 11% to 15% occurring once. The sequenced sample was PBMCs from blood, obtained 14 to 15 days before vaccination. These receptors were collected from a man in his forties or fifties who received an inactivated influenza vaccine. CDR3s include the opening cysteine and the closing phenylalanine or tryptophan. A D gene is named only where the DNA matches it firmly. Part of the rows lack a size; the others show once, few, many or a class for expanded clones.

TGCAGCGTTGAGACCAGGAGACTGGAGACCCAGTACTTC | CSVETRRLETQYF | TRBJ2-5 | - | - | TRBV29-1
TGCGCCAGCAGCCAAGATAGGGGGACAGGGGGTAATGAGCAGTTCTTC | CASSQDRGTGGNEQFF | TRBJ2-1 | TRBD1 | many | TRBV4-3
TGTGCCAGCAGCCCTACAGTCCTAGCCAAAAACATTCAGTACTTC | CASSPTVLAKNIQYF | TRBJ2-4 | - | - | TRBV7-2
TGTGCCAGCAGCTTGGAATCGGGGTACCTTAGCACAGATACGCAGTATTTT | CASSLESGYLSTDTQYF | TRBJ2-3 | - | few | TRBV5-4
TGTGCCAGCAGCCCTTCTCCGGGACAGAACCACAATGAGCAGTTCTTC | CASSPSPGQNHNEQFF | TRBJ2-1 | TRBD1 | few | TRBV9
TGTGCCAGCAGCCATTACCGGGACAGGCCCAAAAACATTCAGTACTTC | CASSHYRDRPKNIQYF | TRBJ2-4 | TRBD1 | - | TRBV3-1
TGTGCCAGCAGCCCCGCCCCCGCTATGACCTACGAGCAGTACTTC | CASSPAPAMTYEQYF | TRBJ2-7 | - | - | TRBV11-2
TGTGCCAGCAAGGGGCGGGGGGCCGGCACAGATACGCAGTATTTT | CASKGRGAGTDTQYF | TRBJ2-3 | TRBD2 | - | TRBV12-3/TRBV12-4
TGTGCCAGCAGCCAAAGTCCGGGACAGGGTTTATGGAAGATCTATGGCTACACCTTC | CASSQSPGQGLWKIYGYTF | TRBJ1-2 | TRBD1 | - | TRBV6-2/TRBV6-3
TGTGCCAGCAGTGGAAAATTGAACACCGGGGAGCTGTTTTTT | CASSGKLNTGELFF | TRBJ2-2 | - | - | TRBV6-1
TGTGCCAGCAGCCCTAGAAGGGTTACTGAAGCTTTCTTT | CASSPRRVTEAFF | TRBJ1-1 | - | - | TRBV7-2
TGCAGCGTGGAAACAAGGGACTCTGGGGCCAACGTCCTGACTTTC | CSVETRDSGANVLTF | TRBJ2-6 | - | - | TRBV29-1
TGTGCCAGCAGTTACGTATACGGGCCCTCGTACGAGCAGTACTTC | CASSYVYGPSYEQYF | TRBJ2-7 | - | few | TRBV6-5
TGTGCCAGCAGTTCTCACAGAGGGAGCGTCCTGACTTTC | CASSSHRGSVLTF | TRBJ2-6 | - | once | TRBV6-5
TGTGCCAGCAGTCCGACCGGGACTAGCTTTGCTAGCACAGATACGCAGTATTTT | CASSPTGTSFASTDTQYF | TRBJ2-3 | TRBD2 | few | TRBV27
TGTGCCAGCAGACCTCGGGACAGGGGCTCAACCGGGGAGCTGTTTTTT | CASRPRDRGSTGELFF | TRBJ2-2 | TRBD1 | few | TRBV28
TGTGCCAGCAGTCGGCCGGGACAGGGTTTCAATGAGCAGTTCTTC | CASSRPGQGFNEQFF | TRBJ2-1 | TRBD1 | - | TRBV28
TGTGCCAGCAGCTGGAACTTCCAGAGGGTTTTCACAGATACGCAGTATTTT | CASSWNFQRVFTDTQYF | TRBJ2-3 | - | few | TRBV7-2
TGTGCCAGCAGCCCCCAGACTAGCGGGAGCGGGAATGAGCAGTTCTTC | CASSPQTSGSGNEQFF | TRBJ2-1 | TRBD2 | - | TRBV4-2
TGCGCCAGCAGCCAAGAAACCGGGACAGGGGGAATCAGACCCTACGAGCAGTACTTC | CASSQETGTGGIRPYEQYF | TRBJ2-7 | TRBD1 | many | TRBV4-3
TGTGCCAGCAGCCAAGATATCGTGGAGGGGGCTGTTGAGTACACCGGGGAGCTGTTTTTT | CASSQDIVEGAVEYTGELFF | TRBJ2-2 | - | many | TRBV3-1
TGTGCCAGCAGTTGGACTAGCGGGAGGGTCGATACGCAGTATTTT | CASSWTSGRVDTQYF | TRBJ2-3 | TRBD2 | - | TRBV12-3/TRBV12-4
TGTGCCAGCAGCAAGTCCCTAGCGGGTACAGATACGCAGTATTTT | CASSKSLAGTDTQYF | TRBJ2-3 | TRBD2 | few | TRBV14
TGTGCCACGGCGAGGGACTCCCCCGGGTGGCATTCACCCCTCCACTTT | CATARDSPGWHSPLHF | TRBJ1-6 | - | - | TRBV6-1